The clone carrying this TCR beta chain was detected a few times. The data belong to a study of beta chain features in type 1 diabetes. As every portion of the isolated RNA was reverse transcribed, the sequencing read expressed TCRB transcripts. Some clones are missing from TCRdb's copy, which holds only in-frame ones; the method was immunoSEQ multiplex PCR. The sample has 970,000 or so clones; 15% to 20% are singletons. This CDR3 contains 14 residues. V gave up 1 base and J gave up 2 bases, with 9 bases separating them. CDR1 is MDHEN, CDR2 SYDVKM, per germline. The sample taken for sequencing was naive CD4+ T cells from blood. The chain employs TRBV28 and TRBJ2-7; D possibly corresponds to TRBD1 (5 bases). The TCR originated in a woman younger than 30 in good health. CDR3 loop: CASSLSGATYEQYF. The CDR3 nucleotides read TGTGCCAGCAGTTTATCTGGGGCCACCTACGAGCAGTACTTC.